This T cell receptor (beta chain) appears in the sequencing data of a study of T cells in Graves' hyperthyroidism and ophthalmopathy. The PBMCs studied were ones that came from roughly 9.4 ml fresh peripheral blood. The length of the CDR3 is 12 residues. V lost 4 bases and J 9 bases, leaving 11 bases between the germline ends. The V gene's germline CDR1 is SGHDT and CDR2 YYEEEE. TCR beta CDR3 sequences were amplified from RNA transcripts. HTBI primers drove first-round RT-PCR of the TCR CDR3. TCRdb re-called the multiplex PCR reads with MiXCR, one entry per CDR3 protein. This sample carries 400,000 or so distinct CDR3 sequences, 13% to 15% of them seen once, and the ten largest clones take roughly a fifth. This clonotype was counted many times.

Sequencing was carried out using blood. This TCR was recovered from a woman under 40 with Graves' ophthalmopathy. This chain uses TRBV5-6 with TRBJ2-1, with D maybe TRBD1 (5 bases). The CDR3 protein is CASSHPGSEQFF. The CDR3 region has the DNA TGTGCCAGCAGCCATCCAGGGTCTGAGCAGTTCTTC.